This TCR beta chain was obtained from a study of OX40 agonist ivuxolimab in advanced cancers. Study conclusions and caveats: More expanded clones were seen, on average, in CD8+ T cells than in CD4+.

The CDR3 length is 15 residues. CDR1 is SEHNR, CDR2 FQNEAQ, per germline (reference sequence). Trimming shortened V by 4 bases and J by 3 bases, and 12 bases separated the two germline ends. The assay was immunoSEQ multiplex PCR, and TCRdb's table has in-frame clones only and misses some. This sample has some 100,000 clones; around 90% occur once, and the top ten carry 0.79%. Worth noting for this clone: Its antigen is undetermined.

The chain joins TRBV7-9 to TRBJ2-2, with D perhaps being TRBD1 or TRBD2 (7 bases each). This receptor was taken from an adult with an advanced solid tumor such as melanoma, head and neck, liver or kidney cancer. Material: CD4+ or CD8+ T cells sorted from blood, obtained in a trial of the OX40 agonist ivuxolimab. The CDR3 region is CASSSQGRDTGELFF. Written as DNA, the CDR3 is TGTGCCAGCAGCTCACAGGGGAGGGACACCGGGGAGCTGTTTTTT.